This entry is about one T cell receptor beta chain. Its antigen is not identified. The entry originates in a study of response to subunit inactivated influenza vaccine. Overall study findings and caveats: Each seasonal influenza vaccination, the authors suggested, recruits few new T cells.

CDR1 and CDR2 (germline): SGDLS, YYNGEE. The trim removed 0 bases at V and 4 bases at J, leaving 4 bases unmatched. This CDR3 has 16 residues. MiXCR, run by TCRdb on the RT-PCR reads, gives a single entry per CDR3 protein. The sample holds more than 700,000 distinct CDR3 sequences, around 21% seen once. This chain joins TRBV9 and TRBJ2-2; 9 nucleotides line up with TRBD2. The sequence came from a man between 45 and 60 years old who received an inactivated influenza vaccine. Source: PBMCs from blood, taken more than 4 days after vaccination. Here the CDR3 reads CASSVGGRAFTGELFF. For the CDR3, the DNA is TGTGCCAGCAGCGTAGGCGGGAGGGCTTTCACCGGGGAGCTGTTTTTT.